Below are 8 T cell receptor beta chains sequenced from a single sample in a study of shared clonotypes between healthy human individuals. Here immunoSEQ multiplex PCR was the method, and the copy in TCRdb shows in-frame clones only, minus some. This sample has about 1.1 million clones, with 75% to 80% found just once. The source material was memory CD4+ T cells from PBMCs. Documented subset: CD45RA-negative fraction. The receptors shown here come from a man younger than 35 in good health. Some clones in this sample may be carry-over from other donors' samples.

This clone appeared a single time. The chain employs TRBV7-7 and TRBJ2-3, with TRBD2 identical over 10 bases. From germline, CDR1 is SSHAT and CDR2 FNYEAQ (reference sequence). The J segment lost 1 base and the V segment lost 5 bases, leaving 3 bases of the junction unmatched. The CDR3 has 15 amino acids. The CDR3 bases are TGTGCCAGCAGCCCTAGCGGGAGCGGCACAGATACGCAGTATTTT. This codes for CASSPSGSGTDTQYF.

The V gene is TRBV5-4, the J gene TRBJ2-1, with 9 positions matching TRBD1. This CDR3 is built from 15 residues. The V gene end was trimmed by 6 bases and the J gene end by 7 bases; junction bases not matched to a gene: 11. The germline V gene has CDR1 SGHNT and CDR2 YYREEE (reference sequence). The CDR3, as DNA: TGTGCCAGCACCGACCCGGGACAGGGTCGAAATGAGCAGTTCTTC. As protein: CASTDPGQGRNEQFF.

Concerning this clone itself: Other DNA variants within this sample encode the same CDR3. The rearrangement joins TRBV5-1 to TRBJ2-2; D remains ambiguous. Trimming left V 4 bases short and J 2 bases short, with 9 bases between. The CDR3 has 14 residues. Germline-derived CDR1 and CDR2 are SGHRS and YFSETQ. CDR3 region: CASSRLPNTGELFF. CDR3 DNA sequence: TGCGCCAGCAGCAGACTGCCCAACACCGGGGAGCTGTTTTTT.

Concerning this clone: Other DNA sequences in this specimen translate into the identical CDR3. The chain has TRBV7-2 and TRBJ1-5; 7 positions match TRBD1. This CDR3 is 14 amino acids long. Trimming removed 5 bases from V and 2 bases from J; junction bases left unmatched: 3. Per germline, CDR1 SGHTA and CDR2 FQGNSA. In nucleotides, the CDR3 is TGTGCCAGCAGCCTCGGGACAGGCAATCAGCCCCAGCATTTT. Its translation is CASSLGTGNQPQHF.

V is TRBV2 and J is TRBJ2-7; 7 bases are shared with TRBD1. CDR1 is SNHLY, CDR2 FYNNEI, per germline. The CDR3 is made up of 13 amino acids. Losses at the gene ends were 6 bases for V and 4 bases for J; bases not matched to a gene: 6. CDR3 loop: CASSPRTGYEQYF. In nucleotides, the CDR3 is TGTGCCAGCAGCCCACGGACAGGTTACGAGCAGTACTTC.

J is TRBJ2-1 and V is TRBV5-1, with D perhaps matching TRBD1 (6 bases). The CDR3 is 11 amino acids. V was shortened by 4 bases and J by 10 bases, with 9 bases between the two germline ends. The germline V gene encodes CDR1 SGHRS and CDR2 YFSETQ. The CDR3 DNA reads as TGCGCCAGCAGCCGAGGGGGAGAGCAGTTCTTC. The encoded protein is CASSRGGEQFF.

The chain has TRBV5-1 and TRBJ1-1; the D gene is possibly TRBD1 (5 bases). V gave up 4 bases and J gave up 1 base, with 11 bases separating them. This CDR3 contains 14 residues. The germline V gene has CDR1 SGHRS and CDR2 YFSETQ. The CDR3 nucleotides read TGCGCCAGCAGCCTGGGGGTCTCGAACACTGAAGCTTTCTTT. This codes for CASSLGVSNTEAFF.

The J gene is TRBJ2-3, the V gene TRBV28, with TRBD2 as a possible D gene (6 bases). The germline gives CDR1 MDHEN, CDR2 SYDVKM. The CDR3 sequence is 17 residues long. Trimming took 4 bases from V and 3 from J, leaving 20 bases between them. The DNA for the CDR3 is TGTGCCAGCAGTTCCCCCCACTCGGGGGAGAGAACAGATACGCAGTATTTT. Amino acids: CASSSPHSGERTDTQYF. Full variable domain (rest looked up from reference TRBV28 and TRBJ2-3): DVKVTQSSRYLVKRTGEKVFLECVQDMDHENMFWYRQDPGLGLRLIYFSYDVKMKEKGDIPEGYSVSREKKERFSLILESASTNQTSMYLCASSSPHSGERTDTQYFGPGTRLTVL.